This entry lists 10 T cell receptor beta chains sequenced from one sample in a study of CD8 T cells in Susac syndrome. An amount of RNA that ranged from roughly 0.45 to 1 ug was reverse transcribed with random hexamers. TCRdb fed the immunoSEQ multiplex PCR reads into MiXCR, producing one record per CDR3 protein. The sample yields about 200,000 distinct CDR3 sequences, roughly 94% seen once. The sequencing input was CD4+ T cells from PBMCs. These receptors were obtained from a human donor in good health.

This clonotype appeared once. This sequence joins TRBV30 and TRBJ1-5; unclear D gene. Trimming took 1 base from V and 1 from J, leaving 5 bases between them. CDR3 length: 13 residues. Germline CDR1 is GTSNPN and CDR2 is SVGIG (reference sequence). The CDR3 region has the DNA TGTGCCTGGAGTGGGAAGAGCAATCAGCCCCAGCATTTT. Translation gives CAWSGKSNQPQHF.

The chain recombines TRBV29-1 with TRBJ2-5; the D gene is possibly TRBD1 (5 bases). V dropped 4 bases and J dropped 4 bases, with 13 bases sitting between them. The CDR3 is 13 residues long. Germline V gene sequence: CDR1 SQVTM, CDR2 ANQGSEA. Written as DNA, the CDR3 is TGCAGCGTTGGTTGGGGAAGGGGAGAGACCCAGTACTTC. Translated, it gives CSVGWGRGETQYF.

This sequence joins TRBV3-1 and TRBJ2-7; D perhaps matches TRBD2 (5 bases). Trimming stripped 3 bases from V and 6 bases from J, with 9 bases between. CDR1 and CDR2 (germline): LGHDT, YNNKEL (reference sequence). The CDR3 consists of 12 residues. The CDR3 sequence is CASSQTTSEQYF. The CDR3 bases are TGTGCCAGCAGCCAGACTACTAGCGAGCAGTACTTC.

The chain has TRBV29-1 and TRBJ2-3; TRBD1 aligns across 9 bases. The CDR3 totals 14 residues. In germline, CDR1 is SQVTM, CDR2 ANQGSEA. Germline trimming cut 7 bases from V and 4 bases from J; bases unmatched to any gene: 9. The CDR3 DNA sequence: TGCAGCGGGCAGGGGGGACAGGGTGCAGATACGCAGTATTTT. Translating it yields CSGQGGQGADTQYF.

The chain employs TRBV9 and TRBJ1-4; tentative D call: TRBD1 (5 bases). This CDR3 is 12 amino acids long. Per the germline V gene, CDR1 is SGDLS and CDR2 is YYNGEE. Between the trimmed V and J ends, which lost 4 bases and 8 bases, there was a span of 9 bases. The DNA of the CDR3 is TGTGCCAGCAGCCGAACAGGAGAAAAACTGTTTTTT. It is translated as CASSRTGEKLFF.

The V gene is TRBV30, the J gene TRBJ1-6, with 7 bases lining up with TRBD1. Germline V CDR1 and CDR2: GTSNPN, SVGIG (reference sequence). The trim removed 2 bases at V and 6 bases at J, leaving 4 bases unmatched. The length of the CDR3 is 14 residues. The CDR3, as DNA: TGTGCCTGGAGTAGGGCAGGGGGTAATTCACCCCTCCACTTT. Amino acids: CAWSRAGGNSPLHF.

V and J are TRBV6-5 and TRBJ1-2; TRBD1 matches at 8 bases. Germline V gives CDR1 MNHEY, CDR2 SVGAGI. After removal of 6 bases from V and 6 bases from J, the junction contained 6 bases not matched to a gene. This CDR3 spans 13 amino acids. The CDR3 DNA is TGTGCCAGCAGCCCGATCAGGGGGCATGGCTACACCTTC. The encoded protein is CASSPIRGHGYTF.

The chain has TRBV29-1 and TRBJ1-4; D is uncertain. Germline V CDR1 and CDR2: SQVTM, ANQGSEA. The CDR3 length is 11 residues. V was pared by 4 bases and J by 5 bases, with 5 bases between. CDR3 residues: CSVGGNEKLFF. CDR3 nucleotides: TGCAGCGTTGGAGGGAATGAAAAACTGTTTTTT.

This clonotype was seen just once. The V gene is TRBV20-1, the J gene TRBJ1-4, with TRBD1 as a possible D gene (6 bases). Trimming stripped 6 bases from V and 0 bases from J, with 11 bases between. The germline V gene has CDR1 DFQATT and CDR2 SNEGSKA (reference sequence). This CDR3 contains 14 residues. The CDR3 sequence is CSARQVSTNEKLFF. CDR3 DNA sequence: TGCAGTGCGAGACAGGTCTCAACTAATGAAAAACTGTTTTTT.

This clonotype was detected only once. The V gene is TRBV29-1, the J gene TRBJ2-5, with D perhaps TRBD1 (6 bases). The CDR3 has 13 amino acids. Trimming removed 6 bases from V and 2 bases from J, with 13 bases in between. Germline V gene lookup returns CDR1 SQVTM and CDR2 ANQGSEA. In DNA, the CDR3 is TGCAGCGTAACAGGGCGCTTTCAAGAGACCCAGTACTTC. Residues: CSVTGRFQETQYF.